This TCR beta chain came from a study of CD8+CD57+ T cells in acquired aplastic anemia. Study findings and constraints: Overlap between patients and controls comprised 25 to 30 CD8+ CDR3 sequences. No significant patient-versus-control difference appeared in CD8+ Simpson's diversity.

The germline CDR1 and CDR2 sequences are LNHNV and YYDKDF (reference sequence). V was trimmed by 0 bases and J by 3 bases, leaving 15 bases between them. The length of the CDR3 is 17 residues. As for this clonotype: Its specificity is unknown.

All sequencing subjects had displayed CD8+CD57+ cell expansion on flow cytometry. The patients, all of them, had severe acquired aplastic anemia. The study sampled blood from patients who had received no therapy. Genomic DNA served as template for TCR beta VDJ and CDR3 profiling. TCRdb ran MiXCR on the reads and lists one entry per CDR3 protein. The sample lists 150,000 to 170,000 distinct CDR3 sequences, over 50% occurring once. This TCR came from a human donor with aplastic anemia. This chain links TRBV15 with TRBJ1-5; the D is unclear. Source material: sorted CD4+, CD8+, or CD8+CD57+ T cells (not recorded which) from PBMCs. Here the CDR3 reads CATSREYGTAANQPQHF. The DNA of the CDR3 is TGTGCCACCAGCAGAGAGTATGGCACCGCCGCCAATCAGCCCCAGCATTTT.